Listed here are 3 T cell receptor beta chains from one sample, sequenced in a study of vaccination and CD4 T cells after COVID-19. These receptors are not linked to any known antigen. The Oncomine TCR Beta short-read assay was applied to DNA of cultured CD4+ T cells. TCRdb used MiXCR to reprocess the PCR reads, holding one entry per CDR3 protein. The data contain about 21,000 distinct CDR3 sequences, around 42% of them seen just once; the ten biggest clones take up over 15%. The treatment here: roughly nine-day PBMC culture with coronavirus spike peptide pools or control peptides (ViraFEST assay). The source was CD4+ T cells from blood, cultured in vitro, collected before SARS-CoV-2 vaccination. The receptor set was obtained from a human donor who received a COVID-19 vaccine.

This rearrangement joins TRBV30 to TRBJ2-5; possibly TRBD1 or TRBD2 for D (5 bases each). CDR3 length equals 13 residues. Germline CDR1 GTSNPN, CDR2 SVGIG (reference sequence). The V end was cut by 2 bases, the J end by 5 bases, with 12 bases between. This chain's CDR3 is CAWSRKGTETQYF. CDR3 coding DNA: TGTGCCTGGAGTCGAAAGGGGACGGAGACCCAGTACTTC. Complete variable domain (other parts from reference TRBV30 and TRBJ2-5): SQTIHQWPATLVQPVGSPLSLECTVEGTSNPNLYWYRQAAGRGLQLLFYSVGIGQISSEVPQNLSASRPQDRQFILSSKKLLLSDSGFYLCAWSRKGTETQYFGPGTRLLVL.

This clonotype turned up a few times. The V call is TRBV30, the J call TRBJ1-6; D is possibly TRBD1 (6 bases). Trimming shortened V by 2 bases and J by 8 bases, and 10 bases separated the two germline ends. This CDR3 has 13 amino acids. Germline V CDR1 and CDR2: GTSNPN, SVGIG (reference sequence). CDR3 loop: CAWSPGADSPLHF. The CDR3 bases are TGTGCCTGGAGTCCAGGGGCGGATTCACCCCTCCACTTT.

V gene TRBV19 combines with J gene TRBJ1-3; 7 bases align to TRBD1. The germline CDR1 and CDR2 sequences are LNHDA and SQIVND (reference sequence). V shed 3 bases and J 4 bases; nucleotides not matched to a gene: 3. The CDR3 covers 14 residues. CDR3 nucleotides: TGTGCCAGTAGTATGACAGGGAACGGAAACACCATATATTTT. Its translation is CASSMTGNGNTIYF.